The rows below give T cell receptor beta chains drawn from one sample of a study of T cell repertoires in cytomegalovirus infection. Using its own MiXCR run on the reads, TCRdb lists one record per CDR3 protein. The table has about 78,000 distinct CDR3 sequences, about 37% seen once. Which antigens these TCRs recognize remains unknown. The sample here was CD8+ T cells from cultured PBMCs, taken from culture after CMV antigen stimulation. These receptors all come from a human donor in good health (CMV status not recorded). Some clones in this sample may be carry-over from other donors' samples. The CDR3 runs from the conserved cysteine through the conserved F or W. A D gene is named only where the DNA matches it firmly. Rows may omit the clone size; those that give it use once, few, many or a size class.

V gene	clone size	J gene	CDR3 length	D gene	CDR3 DNA	CDR3 protein
TRBV7-9	-	TRBJ1-3	14	TRBD1	TGTGCCAGCAGCCAACAGGGGGCTGGAAACACCATATATTTT	CASSQQGAGNTIYF
TRBV11-2	-	TRBJ2-3	16	-	TGTGCCAGCGCGACCACCTACAGAGCTAGCACAGATACGCAGTATTTT	CASATTYRASTDTQYF
TRBV29-1	-	TRBJ1-2	14	-	TGCAGCGCCGAGGACGATGTCAGGGACTATGGCTACACCTTC	CSAEDDVRDYGYTF
TRBV9	-	TRBJ2-4	14	TRBD1	TGTGCCAGCAGCGGCCGGGACAGTGGTCACATTCAGTACTTC	CASSGRDSGHIQYF
TRBV7-2	few	TRBJ2-3	14	-	TGTGCCAGCAGCTCTTATTCGGCAGGCGATACGCAGTATTTT	CASSSYSAGDTQYF
TRBV7-6	many	TRBJ1-6	16	TRBD1	TGTGCCAGCAGCTTAACCCCGACAGGGACGAATTCACCCCTCCACTTT	CASSLTPTGTNSPLHF
TRBV5-1	-	TRBJ2-3	14	-	TGCGCCAGCAGCTTTGAAGGGGTGGGAGATACGCAGTATTTT	CASSFEGVGDTQYF
TRBV19	few	TRBJ2-1	14	-	TGTGCCAGTAGATGGGGCAGTGGCTACAATGAGCAGTTCTTC	CASRWGSGYNEQFF
TRBV4-1	few	TRBJ2-2	16	TRBD1	TGCGCCAGCAGCCAAGATGTACAGGGGGCAATCGGGGAGCTGTTTTTT	CASSQDVQGAIGELFF
TRBV6-2/TRBV6-3	-	TRBJ2-7	13	-	TGTGCCAGCAGCAGCGTCCACTACTACGAGCAGTACTTC	CASSSVHYYEQYF
TRBV5-6	-	TRBJ2-7	13	-	TGTGCCAGCAGCTTGTCCATGAAGGACGAGCAGTACTTC	CASSLSMKDEQYF
TRBV7-2	few	TRBJ2-3	16	TRBD1	TGTGCCAGCAGCTTAGCGGACAGGGGGCTCACAGATACGCAGTATTTT	CASSLADRGLTDTQYF
TRBV2	-	TRBJ1-2	16	-	TGTGCCAGCGGAAGGGAGATTGGACAGAATAACTATGGCTACACCTTC	CASGREIGQNNYGYTF
TRBV6-1	many	TRBJ1-6	15	-	TGTGCCAGCAGTGAAGGCGGGGGGGGAAATTCACCCCTCCACTTT	CASSEGGGGNSPLHF
TRBV4-1	few	TRBJ2-7	15	TRBD2	TGCGCCAGCAGCCAAGATGGGGGGGGATATGACGAGCAGTACTTC	CASSQDGGGYDEQYF
TRBV12-3/TRBV12-4	-	TRBJ1-1	13	-	TGTGCCAGTCGACAGGTTGGGGGCACTGAAGCTTTCTTT	CASRQVGGTEAFF
TRBV27	-	TRBJ1-5	15	-	TGTGCCAGCAGCCCCCGCGGCAGGCTCAATCAGCCCCAGCATTTT	CASSPRGRLNQPQHF
TRBV29-1	-	TRBJ2-3	14	-	TGCAGCGCCGGCCGCGCAGCGCGTACAGATACGCAGTATTTT	CSAGRAARTDTQYF
TRBV7-2	-	TRBJ2-3	14	-	TGTGCCAGCAGCTTACTGGTTACAACAGATACGCAGTATTTT	CASSLLVTTDTQYF
TRBV5-1	-	TRBJ2-1	15	-	TGCGCCAGCAGCTCCAGGACGGCCCCATACAATGAGCAGTTCTTC	CASSSRTAPYNEQFF
TRBV7-2	many	TRBJ2-7	15	TRBD2	TGTGCCAGCAGCCAAGGACTAGCGCAAACCTACGAGCAGTACTTC	CASSQGLAQTYEQYF
TRBV10-3	-	TRBJ2-7	13	-	TGTGCCACTCGGTCGGGCTCCTCCTACGAGCAGTACTTC	CATRSGSSYEQYF
TRBV7-8	-	TRBJ2-1	15	TRBD1	TGTGCCAGCAGCTTTGGGACAGTTAATTACAATGAGCAGTTCTTC	CASSFGTVNYNEQFF
TRBV27	few	TRBJ2-7	14	-	TGTGCCAGCAGTTTCGCAGGGTCTGGCTACGAGCAGTACTTC	CASSFAGSGYEQYF
TRBV4-1	-	TRBJ1-1	15	-	TGCGCCAGCAGCCAAGTCGTAACAGTGAACACTGAAGCTTTCTTT	CASSQVVTVNTEAFF
TRBV2	many	TRBJ2-1	16	TRBD2	TGTGCCAGCAGTGAGGCTAGCGGGGGCTTCTACAATGAGCAGTTCTTC	CASSEASGGFYNEQFF
TRBV5-6	few	TRBJ1-1	13	-	TGTGCCAGCATGCGGACGGGGAACACTGAAGCTTTCTTT	CASMRTGNTEAFF
TRBV7-4	-	TRBJ2-7	13	-	TGTGCCAGCAGCTTCGGCAGGGCCTACGAGCAGTACTTC	CASSFGRAYEQYF
TRBV5-4	-	TRBJ1-2	15	TRBD1	TGTGCCAGCAGCCAATCGGACAGGGCTTTCTATGGCTACACCTTC	CASSQSDRAFYGYTF
TRBV7-2	-	TRBJ2-5	17	-	TGTGCCAGCAGCTTAGCGCACCCGGGCGGGGGCGAAGAGACCCAGTACTTC	CASSLAHPGGGEETQYF
TRBV7-6	-	TRBJ2-3	15	TRBD2	TGTGCCAGCAGCTTAAGCGGGGGGAGCACAGATACGCAGTATTTT	CASSLSGGSTDTQYF